These 27 T cell receptor beta chains were all obtained from the same sample, sequenced in a study of T cell responses to AZD1222 COVID-19 vaccine. The assay was immunoSEQ multiplex PCR, and TCRdb's table has in-frame clones only and misses some. The sample lists around 130,000 clones, 92% occurring once. Sequencing was performed on peripheral blood, taken 28 days after the second AZD1222 dose. These receptors were collected from an adult who received the AZD1222 COVID-19 vaccine.

As DNA, the CDR3 is TGTGCCAGCAGTTACTGGGTTAGCGGGGATGAGCAGTTCTTC. It codes for CASSYWVSGDEQFF. The chain carries TRBV6-2 or TRBV6-3 and TRBJ2-1, with 8 positions matching TRBD2. V dropped 1 base and J dropped 8; count of bases not matched to a gene: 4. From germline, CDR1 is MNHEY and CDR2 SVGEGT. The CDR3 runs to 14 residues.

V gene TRBV18 combines with J gene TRBJ1-2; D remains ambiguous. Germline V gene lookup returns CDR1 KGHSH and CDR2 LQKENI. With 3 bases removed from V and 0 bases from J, the gap between germline ends came to 14 bases. The CDR3 loop spans 16 amino acids. CDR3 DNA: TGTGCCAGCTCACCTACTAGTCGCGGGGCTAACTATGGCTACACCTTC. Amino acid sequence: CASSPTSRGANYGYTF.

The rearrangement links TRBV7-3 to TRBJ2-1; 13 nucleotides match TRBD2. Germline assignment: CDR1 SGHTA and CDR2 FQGTGA. After removal of 5 bases from V and 5 bases from J, the junction contained 9 bases not matched to a gene. The CDR3 covers 17 residues. As DNA, the CDR3 is TGTGCCAGCAGCCCCGGACTAGCGGGGGTCATAAACAATGAGCAGTTCTTC. Translating gives CASSPGLAGVINNEQFF.

V is TRBV5-4 and J is TRBJ2-3; possible D gene TRBD2, 5 bases. The CDR3 consists of 17 residues. The V gene lost 4 bases and the J gene lost 1 base, with 19 bases spanning the gap. CDR1 and CDR2 (germline): SGHNT, YYREEE (reference sequence). This chain's CDR3 is CASSTPHMGRGTDTQYF. The CDR3 coding sequence is TGTGCCAGCAGCACCCCCCACATGGGGAGAGGCACAGATACGCAGTATTTT.

The rearrangement joins TRBV5-1 to TRBJ2-7; D is ambiguous. The CDR3 has 13 residues. CDR1 is SGHRS and CDR2 is YFSETQ in the germline V gene. V was trimmed by 2 bases and J by 3 bases, leaving 9 bases between them. CDR3 in DNA: TGCGCCAGCAGCTTTGACGAAATCTACGAGCAGTACTTC. Amino acid sequence: CASSFDEIYEQYF.

The V call is TRBV19, the J call TRBJ2-7, with 8 positions matching TRBD1. This CDR3 region has 16 residues. V shed 3 bases, J shed 2 bases, and the junction held 9 bases outside the gene matches. Germline V gene lookup returns CDR1 LNHDA and CDR2 SQIVND (reference sequence). In nucleotides, the CDR3 is TGTGCCAGTAGTATCCTGGGGACAGGTGTCCCCTACGAGCAGTACTTC. Amino acid sequence: CASSILGTGVPYEQYF.

The chain is built from TRBV3-1 (or the pseudogene TRBV3-2) and TRBJ1-2, with D hard to call. Germline values: CDR1 LGHDT, CDR2 YNNKEL (reference sequence). CDR3 length: 10 amino acids. Trimming stripped 3 bases from V and 13 bases from J, with 9 bases between. The CDR3 protein is CASSQGLVTF. The CDR3, as DNA: TGTGCCAGCAGCCAGGGCCTGGTCACCTTC.

The rearrangement links TRBV11-2 to TRBJ1-1, with D possibly matching TRBD1 (6 bases). Germline V gene lookup returns CDR1 SGHAT and CDR2 FQNNGV. CDR3 length equals 13 residues. The germline V and J ends were trimmed by 3 bases and 5 bases, with 10 bases remaining between them. The CDR3 spells CASSLRGMTEAFF. The DNA of the CDR3 is TGTGCCAGCAGCTTGAGGGGGATGACTGAAGCTTTCTTT.

The chain recombines TRBV11-3 with TRBJ2-5; TRBD2 might be the D (5 bases). The CDR3 totals 14 residues. Germline V CDR1 and CDR2: SGHNT, YENEEA. V dropped 1 base and J dropped 2 bases, with 8 bases sitting between them. CDR3 bases: TGTGCCAGCAGCTTAGCGGACTGGCAAGAGACCCAGTACTTC. Protein product: CASSLADWQETQYF.

The V call is TRBV5-6, the J call TRBJ1-3; D gene ambiguous. The CDR3 sequence is 15 residues long. Trimming cost V 0 bases and J 0 bases, with 7 bases left between them. Germline-derived CDR1 and CDR2 are SGHDT and YYEEEE. The CDR3 here is CASSLAAYSGNTIYF. Written as DNA, the CDR3 is TGTGCCAGCAGCTTGGCAGCCTACTCTGGAAACACCATATATTTT.

The rearrangement joins TRBV19 to TRBJ1-5, with D possibly TRBD1 on 6 matching bases. V lost 9 bases to trimming and J lost 2 bases, with 20 bases between them. Per germline, CDR1 LNHDA and CDR2 SQIVND (reference sequence). The CDR3 is 16 residues long. CDR3 in DNA: TGTGCCAGCCACCAAGGGGGGGCCCTGGGCAATCAGCCCCAGCATTTT. Amino acids: CASHQGGALGNQPQHF.

This sequence joins TRBV12-5 and TRBJ1-1; no reliable D call. V was pared by 7 bases and J by 0 bases, with 12 bases between. This CDR3 region has 14 residues. CDR1 and CDR2 (germline): LGHNT, FRNRAP. Here the CDR3 reads CASARLPVNTEAFF. CDR3 coding DNA: TGTGCTAGTGCCCGACTGCCCGTGAACACTGAAGCTTTCTTT. Full variable domain (remainder filled in from reference TRBV12-5 and TRBJ1-1): DARVTQTPRHKVTEMGQEVTMRCQPILGHNTVFWYRQTMMQGLELLAYFRNRAPLDDSGMPKDRFSAEMPDATLATLKIQPSEPRDSAVYFCASARLPVNTEAFFGQGTRLTVV.

The chain is built from TRBV5-1 and TRBJ1-2; 7 bases align to TRBD1. With 4 bases clipped from V and 2 bases from J, the junction kept 5 bases outside the gene matches. This CDR3 has 14 amino acids. CDR1 is SGHRS, CDR2 YFSETQ, per germline. The CDR3 region is CASSPDRDNYGYTF. CDR3 in DNA: TGCGCCAGCAGCCCCGACAGGGACAACTATGGCTACACCTTC.

The chain links TRBV6-6 to TRBJ2-3, with 7 bases identical to TRBD2. Looked up from germline, CDR1 is MNHNY and CDR2 is SVGAGI (reference sequence). This CDR3 has 14 residues. J was trimmed by 3 bases and V by 2 bases; bases with no gene match: 2. For the CDR3, the DNA is TGTGCCAGCAGTTACCGGGGGGAAACAGATACGCAGTATTTT. Translated: CASSYRGETDTQYF.

The chain recombines TRBV7-2 with TRBJ1-1, with no clear D. CDR1 is SGHTA, CDR2 FQGNSA, per germline. Trimming pared 2 bases from V and 5 bases from J, leaving 9 bases between. The CDR3 contains 13 residues. The CDR3 is CASSLRAWTEAFF. CDR3 in DNA: TGTGCCAGCAGCTTACGGGCTTGGACTGAAGCTTTCTTT.

J is TRBJ1-4 and V is TRBV11-2; unclear D gene. V shed 2 bases and J shed 0 bases, with 7 bases lying between them. Germline loops: CDR1 SGHAT, CDR2 FQNNGV. The CDR3 has 15 residues. The CDR3 here is CASSLLQSTNEKLFF. CDR3 DNA sequence: TGTGCCAGCAGCTTACTGCAGTCAACTAATGAAAAACTGTTTTTT.

The rearrangement links TRBV27 to TRBJ1-5, with D tentatively TRBD1 (5 bases). The CDR3 has 15 residues. Between the trimmed V and J ends, which lost 6 bases and 6 bases, there was a span of 18 bases. Germline V gives CDR1 MNHEY, CDR2 SMNVEV (reference sequence). The CDR3 region has the DNA TGTGCCAGCAGGATTTCCGGGACCTTGGGTCAGCCCCAGCATTTT. Protein sequence: CASRISGTLGQPQHF.

The chain carries TRBV19 and TRBJ1-2; D possibly corresponds to TRBD1 (6 bases). The germline CDR1 and CDR2 sequences are LNHDA and SQIVND (reference sequence). The CDR3 is 17 amino acids. V lost 5 bases and J lost 0, with 19 bases in between. CDR3 sequence reads: CASSESLQGFPNYGYTF. CDR3 nucleotide sequence: TGTGCCAGTAGTGAGAGTCTACAGGGATTTCCTAACTATGGCTACACCTTC.

This clone was seen a single time. The chain combines TRBV9 with TRBJ2-3, with 7 bases fitting TRBD2. This CDR3 contains 16 residues. The germline V gene encodes CDR1 SGDLS and CDR2 YYNGEE. V trimming: 0 bases; J trimming: 1 base; junction bases outside the gene matches: 5. The CDR3 nucleotides read TGTGCCAGCAGCGTAGATCCCAGCGGGGGCACAGATACGCAGTATTTT. Amino acid sequence: CASSVDPSGGTDTQYF.

The CDR3 loop reads CASSPAGTSRTDTQYF. The CDR3 nucleotides read TGTGCCAGCAGCCCCGCCGGGACTAGCAGAACAGATACGCAGTATTTT. V is TRBV7-9 and J is TRBJ2-3; 9 bases fit TRBD2. Germline trimming cut 5 bases from V and 3 bases from J; bases unmatched to any gene: 9. Per the germline V gene, CDR1 is SEHNR and CDR2 is FQNEAQ (reference sequence). The CDR3 contains 16 residues.

On this clone: Germline is not matched at one junction end, which may reflect a read error. The chain uses TRBV10-3 and TRBJ2-3, with 11 bases lining up with TRBD2. Germline V gene lookup returns CDR1 ENHRY and CDR2 SYGVKD. CDR3 length: 18 residues. The CDR3 loop is CAISEGLVAGGSRDTQYF. The CDR3 DNA is TGTGCCATCAGTGAGGGATTGGTAGCGGGAGGGAGCAGAGATACGCAGTATTTT.

The chain links TRBV20-1 to TRBJ1-1; 7 nucleotides align to TRBD1. CDR3 length: 13 amino acids. Germline-derived CDR1 and CDR2 are DFQATT and SNEGSKA (reference sequence). V shed 3 bases and J 7 bases; nucleotides not matched to a gene: 8. The CDR3 loop is CSASLQGSYEAFF. The CDR3 nucleotides read TGCAGTGCTAGTTTACAGGGGTCTTATGAAGCTTTCTTT.

In the case of this clone: Other DNA sequences in this specimen translate into the identical CDR3. CDR3 coding DNA: TGTGCCAGCAGCTTGGGGACAGGGAGGGTGAACACTGAAGCTTTCTTT. Its protein is CASSLGTGRVNTEAFF. V gene TRBV5-6 combines with J gene TRBJ1-1, with TRBD1 identical over 8 bases. Germline values: CDR1 SGHDT, CDR2 YYEEEE. This CDR3 spans 16 amino acids. Trimming removed 0 bases from V and 0 bases from J; junction bases left unmatched: 4.

This chain links TRBV11-2 with TRBJ2-5; D perhaps matches TRBD1 (6 bases). The CDR3 loop spans 14 amino acids. The germline V gene encodes CDR1 SGHAT and CDR2 FQNNGV. With 1 base removed from V and 2 bases from J, the gap between germline ends came to 8 bases. CDR3 sequence reads: CASSLGRGQETQYF. In nucleotides, the CDR3 is TGTGCCAGCAGCTTAGGAAGGGGGCAAGAGACCCAGTACTTC.

The chain is built from TRBV12-3 or TRBV12-4 and TRBJ2-1; D not certain. CDR3 length equals 13 residues. With 1 base removed from V and 10 bases from J, the gap between germline ends came to 11 bases. The CDR3 loop reads CASSLVSRREQFF. DNA for the CDR3: TGTGCCAGCAGTTTAGTCTCTCGCCGAGAGCAGTTCTTC.

J is TRBJ2-3 and V is TRBV5-5; D gene unclear. Germline CDR1 and CDR2: SGHKS and YYEKEE (reference sequence). Trimming removed 1 base at V and 0 bases at J, with 3 bases between. There are 13 residues in the CDR3. The CDR3 sequence: CASSLQSTDTQYF. As DNA, the CDR3 is TGTGCCAGCAGCTTGCAGAGCACAGATACGCAGTATTTT.

The chain couples TRBV28 to TRBJ2-3; D call uncertain. This CDR3 spans 16 amino acids. The germline V gene has CDR1 MDHEN and CDR2 SYDVKM. Trimming left V 7 bases short and J 6 bases short, with 23 bases between. The CDR3 sequence: CASNPGRLPPADTQYF. DNA for the CDR3: TGTGCCAGCAACCCAGGACGGCTGCCGCCGGCTGATACGCAGTATTTT.